The subject of this entry is one TCR beta chain. Its antigen remains unknown. The RNA input was roughly 0.45 to 1 ug, and it was reverse transcribed with random hexamers. Amplification of TCR beta CDR3 used immunoSEQ multiplex PCR across 54 Vbeta and 13 Jbeta. TCRdb processed the immunoSEQ multiplex PCR reads anew with MiXCR; each CDR3 protein has one entry. This sample yields 55,000 to 85,000 distinct CDR3 sequences, of which over 95% are seen a single time; approximately 0.1% belongs to the top ten. Sequencing of TCR beta, carried out with a high-throughput approach, was applied to CD8+ and CD4+ T cells from the blood. Through negative isolation, CD4+ and CD8+ T cells were obtained, while TEMRA cells were enriched using FACS. The data originate from a study of CD8 T cells in Susac syndrome. General observations from the study: Individuals included in the TCR sequencing and HLA analysis were acknowledged by the study to be relatively few in number.

V lost 3 bases, J lost 5 bases, and 13 bases lay in between. The CDR3 sequence is 13 residues long. From germline, CDR1 is GTSNPN and CDR2 SVGIG (reference sequence). This sequence originates from a human donor with multiple sclerosis. The V gene is TRBV30, the J gene TRBJ1-1, with D tentatively TRBD1 (5 bases). Sequencing used CD4+ T cells from PBMCs. The CDR3 nucleotides read TGTGCCTGGAGCGGTGGGACCGCGACTGAAGCTTTCTTT. Its protein is CAWSGGTATEAFF.